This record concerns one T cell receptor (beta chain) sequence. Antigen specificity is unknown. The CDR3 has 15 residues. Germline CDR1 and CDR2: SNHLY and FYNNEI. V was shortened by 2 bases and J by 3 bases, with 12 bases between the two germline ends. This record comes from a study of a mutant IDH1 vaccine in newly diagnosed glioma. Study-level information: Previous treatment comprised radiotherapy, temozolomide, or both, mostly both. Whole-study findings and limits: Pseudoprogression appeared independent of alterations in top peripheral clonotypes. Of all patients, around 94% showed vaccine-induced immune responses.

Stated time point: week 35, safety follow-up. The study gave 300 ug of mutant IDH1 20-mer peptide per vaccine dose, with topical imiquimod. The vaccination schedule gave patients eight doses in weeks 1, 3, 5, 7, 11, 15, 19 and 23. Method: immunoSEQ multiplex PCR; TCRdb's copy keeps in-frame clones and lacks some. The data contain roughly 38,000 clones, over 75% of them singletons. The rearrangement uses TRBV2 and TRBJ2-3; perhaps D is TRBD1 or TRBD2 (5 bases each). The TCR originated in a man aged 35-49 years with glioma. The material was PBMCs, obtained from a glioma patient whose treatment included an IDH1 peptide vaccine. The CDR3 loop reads CASSELSWGTDTQYF. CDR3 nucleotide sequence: TGTGCCAGCAGTGAACTTAGCTGGGGGACAGATACGCAGTATTTT.